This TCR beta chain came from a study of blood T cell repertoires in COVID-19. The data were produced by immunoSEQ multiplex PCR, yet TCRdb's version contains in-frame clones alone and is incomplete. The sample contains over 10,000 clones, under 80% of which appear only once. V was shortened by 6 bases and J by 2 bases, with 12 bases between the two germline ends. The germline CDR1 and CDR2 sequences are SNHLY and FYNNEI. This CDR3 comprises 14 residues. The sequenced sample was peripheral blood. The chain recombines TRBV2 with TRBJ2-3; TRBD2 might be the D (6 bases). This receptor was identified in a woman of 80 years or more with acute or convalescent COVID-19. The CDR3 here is CASRTWDFTDTQYF. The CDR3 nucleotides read TGTGCCAGCAGGACCTGGGACTTCACAGATACGCAGTATTTT.